Listed below are T cell receptor beta chains from one sample, sequenced in a study of cytomegalovirus exposure and HLA in healthy donors. Sequencing used immunoSEQ multiplex PCR; TCRdb keeps in-frame clones, though not all of them. The sample lists fewer than 200,000 clones, under 85% seen once, with less than 2.5% in the top ten. The specimen sequenced was PBMCs. The source is a human donor in good health. The CDR3 runs from the conserved cysteine through the conserved F or W. A D gene is named only where the DNA matches it firmly. Expanded clones get a size class; other rows say once, few or many, or leave the size out.

d_gene	abundance	j_gene	v_gene	CDR3aa	CDR3nt
NA	NA	TRBJ1-2	TRBV12-5	CASGLFFLSNYGYTF	TGTGCTAGTGGTTTGTTTTTTCTGAGCAACTATGGCTACACCTTC
TRBD1	once	TRBJ1-6	TRBV14	CASSHGRGDSPLHF	TGTGCCAGCAGCCATGGCAGGGGGGATTCACCCCTCCACTTT
NA	NA	TRBJ1-3	TRBV6-6	CASSYSIGSGNTIYF	TGTGCCAGCAGTTACTCGATCGGGAGCGGAAACACCATATATTTT
NA	NA	TRBJ2-7	TRBV27	CASSYSGSYEQYF	TGTGCCAGCAGTTACTCCGGCTCCTACGAGCAGTACTTC
TRBD2	NA	TRBJ2-7	TRBV13	CASSPGTSGVYEQYF	TGTGCCAGCAGCCCCGGGACTAGCGGTGTCTACGAGCAGTACTTC
NA	NA	TRBJ1-6	TRBV6-1	CASPGRGGENSPLHF	TGTGCCAGCCCTGGGCGTGGGGGGGAGAATTCACCCCTCCACTTT
NA	NA	TRBJ2-3	TRBV7-3	CASSSQGDTQYF	TGTGCCAGCAGCTCGCAGGGGGATACGCAGTATTTT
NA	few	TRBJ1-1	TRBV20-1	CSGRKGTEAFF	TGCAGTGGTAGGAAGGGGACTGAAGCTTTCTTT
TRBD1	NA	TRBJ2-1	TRBV5-1	CASSWQGDHYNEQFF	TGCGCCAGCAGCTGGCAGGGGGATCACTACAATGAGCAGTTCTTC
NA	NA	TRBJ1-6	TRBV30	CAWSVQEQAPLHF	TGTGCCTGGAGTGTTCAGGAACAGGCCCCCCTCCACTTT
NA	NA	TRBJ2-7	TRBV27	CASSWGPQPSYEQYF	TGTGCCAGCAGTTGGGGCCCCCAGCCATCCTACGAGCAGTACTTC
NA	NA	TRBJ1-2	TRBV5-1	CASSLAGSQAGYGYTF	TGCGCCAGCAGCTTGGCCGGTAGCCAAGCGGGCTATGGCTACACCTTC
NA	NA	TRBJ1-1	TRBV27	CASSSSWGEGNTEAFF	TGTGCCAGCAGTTCGTCCTGGGGGGAGGGGAACACTGAAGCTTTCTTT
NA	NA	TRBJ2-7	TRBV7-6	CASSLGGEIAYEQYF	TGTGCCAGCAGCTTAGGGGGGGAGATCGCTTACGAGCAGTACTTC
TRBD1	few	TRBJ2-3	TRBV25-1	CASSDQDRGEDTQYF	TGTGCCAGCAGTGACCAGGACAGGGGAGAGGATACGCAGTATTTT
TRBD1	NA	TRBJ2-1	TRBV4-1	CASSQGQGAGLSNNEQFF	TGCGCCAGCAGCCAAGGGCAGGGGGCAGGTTTGTCGAACAATGAGCAGTTCTTC
TRBD1	NA	TRBJ1-1	TRBV19	CASSTGQGTEAFF	TGTGCCAGTAGTACAGGACAGGGAACTGAAGCTTTCTTT
NA	NA	TRBJ2-3	TRBV6-6	CASSPRGAGVTDTQYF	TGTGCCAGCAGCCCCAGGGGCGCAGGAGTGACAGATACGCAGTATTTT
NA	NA	TRBJ2-7	TRBV6-6	CASSYGEGQPYEQYF	TGTGCCAGCAGTTACGGGGAGGGACAACCCTACGAGCAGTACTTC
NA	NA	TRBJ1-5	TRBV5-1	CASSLDRGSNQPQHF	TGCGCCAGCAGCTTGGATAGGGGAAGCAATCAGCCCCAGCATTTT
NA	few	TRBJ2-5	TRBV5-1	CASSLDRQETQYF	TGCGCCAGCAGCTTGGACAGGCAAGAGACCCAGTACTTC
NA	NA	TRBJ1-3	TRBV30	CAWSSAGTSGNTIYF	TGTGCCTGGAGTTCGGCAGGGACTTCGGGAAACACCATATATTTT
NA	NA	TRBJ2-5	TRBV6-6	CASSPRRGQETQYF	TGTGCCAGCAGTCCCCGACGGGGCCAAGAGACCCAGTACTTC
NA	once	TRBJ1-2	TRBV7-8	CASSLSGGNYGYTF	TGTGCCAGCAGCCTCTCCGGGGGTAACTATGGCTACACCTTC
TRBD1	few	TRBJ1-2	TRBV5-4	CASSPRQGILANYGYTF	TGTGCCAGCAGCCCCCGACAGGGCATACTCGCTAACTATGGCTACACCTTC
NA	NA	TRBJ2-7	TRBV29-1	CSYLQGSSYEQYF	TGCAGCTATTTACAGGGCAGCTCCTACGAGCAGTACTTC
NA	few	TRBJ2-2	TRBV10-1	CASSPPAGGPGTGELFF	TGCGCCAGCAGTCCCCCCGCCGGGGGGCCAGGCACCGGGGAGCTGTTTTTT
TRBD1	NA	TRBJ2-7	TRBV19	CASSPTGRYEQYF	TGTGCCAGTAGTCCGACAGGGCGCTACGAGCAGTACTTC
NA	NA	TRBJ1-2	TRBV12-5	CASGLVGFGYTF	TGTGCTAGTGGTTTGGTCGGTTTCGGCTACACCTTC
NA	NA	TRBJ1-3	TRBV5-1	CASSLATDSGNTIYF	TGCGCCAGCAGCTTGGCGACAGACTCTGGAAACACCATATATTTT
NA	NA	TRBJ2-5	TRBV7-7	CASSYRERETQYF	TGTGCTAGCAGCTACAGGGAAAGGGAGACCCAGTACTTC
NA	NA	TRBJ2-1	TRBV5-1	CASSLEQRPDNEQFF	TGCGCCAGCAGCTTGGAACAGCGGCCAGACAATGAGCAGTTCTTC